This T cell receptor beta chain was observed in a study of T cell repertoires in cytomegalovirus infection. Study-level information: CMV infection together with matching HLA type was indicated by public TCR beta signatures.

TCRdb re-called the reads with MiXCR, one entry per CDR3 protein. The data hold hundreds of thousands of distinct CDR3 sequences, with 15% to 20% observed a single time. Study-level results: The study found HLA-C-restricted CMV-specific TCR beta clonotypes dominating the ex vivo response.

Note on this clonotype: Its antigen is not identified.

CDR1 and CDR2 from the germline V gene are SGHRS and YFSETQ. The CDR3 loop spans 14 amino acids. V dropped 6 bases and J dropped 10; count of bases not matched to a gene: 12. The receptor was isolated from a human donor in good health (CMV status not recorded). Some clones in this sample may be carry-over from other donors' samples. This chain links TRBV5-1 with TRBJ1-2; 10 nucleotides line up with TRBD1. The sample taken for sequencing was PBMCs. The CDR3 loop reads CASTTGTGAPHYTF. The CDR3, as DNA: TGCGCCAGCACCACCGGGACAGGGGCCCCCCACTACACCTTC.